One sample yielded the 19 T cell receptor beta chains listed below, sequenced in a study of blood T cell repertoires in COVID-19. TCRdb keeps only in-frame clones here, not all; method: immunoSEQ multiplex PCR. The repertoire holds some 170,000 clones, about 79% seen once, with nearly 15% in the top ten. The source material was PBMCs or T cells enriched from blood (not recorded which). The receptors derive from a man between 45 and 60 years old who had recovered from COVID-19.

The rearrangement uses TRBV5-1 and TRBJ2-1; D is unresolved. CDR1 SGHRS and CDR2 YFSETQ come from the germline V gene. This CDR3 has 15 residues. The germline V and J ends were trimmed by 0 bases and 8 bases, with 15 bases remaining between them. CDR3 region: CASSLGVRTGYEQFF. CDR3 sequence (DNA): TGCGCCAGCAGCTTGGGAGTCAGAACCGGGTATGAGCAGTTCTTC.

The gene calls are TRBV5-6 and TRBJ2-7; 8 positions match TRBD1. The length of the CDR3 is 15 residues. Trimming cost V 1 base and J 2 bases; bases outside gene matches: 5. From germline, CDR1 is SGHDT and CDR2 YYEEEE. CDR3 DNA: TGTGCCAGCAGCTTGAAAAGACAGGGGACCTACGAGCAGTACTTC. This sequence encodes CASSLKRQGTYEQYF.

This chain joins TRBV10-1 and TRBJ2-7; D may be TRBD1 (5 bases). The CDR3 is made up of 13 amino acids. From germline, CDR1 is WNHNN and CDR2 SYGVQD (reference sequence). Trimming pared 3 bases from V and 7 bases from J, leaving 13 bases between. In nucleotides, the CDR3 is TGCGCCAGCAGTGACAGGGTTTCAGGGGAGCAGTACTTC. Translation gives CASSDRVSGEQYF.

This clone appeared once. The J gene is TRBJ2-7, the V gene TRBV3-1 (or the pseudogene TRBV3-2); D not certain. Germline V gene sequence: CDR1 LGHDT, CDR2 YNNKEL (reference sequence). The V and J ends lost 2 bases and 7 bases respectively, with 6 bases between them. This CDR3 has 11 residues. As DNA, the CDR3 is TGTGCCAGCAGCCAAAGCCGGGAGCAGTACTTC. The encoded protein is CASSQSREQYF.

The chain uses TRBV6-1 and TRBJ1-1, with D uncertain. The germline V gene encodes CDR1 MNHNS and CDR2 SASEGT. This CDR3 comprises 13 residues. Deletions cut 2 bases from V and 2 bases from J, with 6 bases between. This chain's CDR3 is CASSENRNTEAFF. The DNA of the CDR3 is TGTGCCAGCAGTGAAAACAGAAACACTGAAGCTTTCTTT.

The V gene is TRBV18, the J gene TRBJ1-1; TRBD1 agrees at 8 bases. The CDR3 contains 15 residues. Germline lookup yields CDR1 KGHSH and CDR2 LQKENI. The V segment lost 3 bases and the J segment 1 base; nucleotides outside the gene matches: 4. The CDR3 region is CASSPPGTGNTEAFF. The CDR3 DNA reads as TGTGCCAGCTCACCGCCCGGGACAGGGAACACTGAAGCTTTCTTT. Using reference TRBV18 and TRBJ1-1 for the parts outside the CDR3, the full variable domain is NAGVMQNPRHLVRRRGQEARLRCSPMKGHSHVYWYRQLPEEGLKFMVYLQKENIIDESGMPKERFSAEFPKEGPSILRIQQVVRGDSAAYFCASSPPGTGNTEAFFGQGTRLTVV.

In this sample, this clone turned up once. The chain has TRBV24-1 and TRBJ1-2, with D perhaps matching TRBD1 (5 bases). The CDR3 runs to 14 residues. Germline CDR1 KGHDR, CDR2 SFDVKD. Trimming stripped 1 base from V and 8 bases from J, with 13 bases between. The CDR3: CATSDLRGGEGYTF. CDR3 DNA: TGTGCCACCAGTGATTTAAGGGGAGGTGAGGGCTACACCTTC.

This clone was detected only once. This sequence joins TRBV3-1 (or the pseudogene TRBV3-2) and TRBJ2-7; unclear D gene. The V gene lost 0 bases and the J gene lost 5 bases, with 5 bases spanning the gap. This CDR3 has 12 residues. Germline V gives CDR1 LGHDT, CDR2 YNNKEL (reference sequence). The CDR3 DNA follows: TGTGCCAGCAGCCAAGAGCGCCACGAGCAGTACTTC. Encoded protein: CASSQERHEQYF.

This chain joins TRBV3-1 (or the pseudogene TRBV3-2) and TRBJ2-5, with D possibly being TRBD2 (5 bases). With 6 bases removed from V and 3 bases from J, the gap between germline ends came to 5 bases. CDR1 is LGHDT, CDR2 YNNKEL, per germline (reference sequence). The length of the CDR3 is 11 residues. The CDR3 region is CASRLEETQYF. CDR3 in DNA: TGTGCCAGCAGACTAGAAGAGACCCAGTACTTC.

CDR3 DNA sequence: TGTGCCAGCAGGGAGGCCGGGGGCTATGGCTACACCTTC. It translates to CASREAGGYGYTF. The J gene is TRBJ1-2, the V gene TRBV6-5; TRBD1 might be the D (5 bases). V was pared by 6 bases and J by 4 bases, with 12 bases between. This CDR3 region has 13 residues. Germline V lookup: CDR1 MNHEY, CDR2 SVGAGI.

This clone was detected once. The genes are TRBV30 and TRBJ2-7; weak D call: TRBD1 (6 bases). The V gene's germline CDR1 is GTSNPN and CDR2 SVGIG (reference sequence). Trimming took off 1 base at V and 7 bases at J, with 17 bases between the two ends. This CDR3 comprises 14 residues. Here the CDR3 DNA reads TGTGCCTGGAGTGAGCTAACAGGGTATCGGGAGCAGTACTTC. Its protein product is CAWSELTGYREQYF.

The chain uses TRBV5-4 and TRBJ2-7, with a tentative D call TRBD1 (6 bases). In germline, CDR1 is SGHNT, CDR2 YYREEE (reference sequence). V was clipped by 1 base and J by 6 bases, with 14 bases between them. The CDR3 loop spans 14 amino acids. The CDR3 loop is CASSLTGMSGEQYF. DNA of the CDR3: TGTGCCAGCAGCTTGACAGGGATGTCGGGCGAGCAGTACTTC.

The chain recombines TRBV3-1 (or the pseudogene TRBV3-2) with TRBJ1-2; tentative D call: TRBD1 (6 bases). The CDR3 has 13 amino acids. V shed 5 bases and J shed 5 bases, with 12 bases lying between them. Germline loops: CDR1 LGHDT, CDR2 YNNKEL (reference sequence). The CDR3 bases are TGTGCCAGCAGCTTTACAGGGCCTTATGGCTACACCTTC. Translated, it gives CASSFTGPYGYTF.

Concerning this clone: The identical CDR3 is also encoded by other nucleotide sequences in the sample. The CDR3 sequence is CASSPGQGGNTEAFF. The CDR3 nucleotides read TGTGCCAGCTCGCCTGGACAGGGTGGGAACACTGAAGCTTTCTTT. The chain has TRBV18 and TRBJ1-1; TRBD1 aligns across 8 bases. Per germline, CDR1 KGHSH and CDR2 LQKENI. The CDR3 extends over 15 amino acids. The junction had 7 bases not matched to a gene; V was cut back by 6 bases and J by 1 base.

The CDR3 DNA reads TGTGCCAGCAGTTTAAAGGGGGTAGAACTGTTTTTT. Translated, it gives CASSLKGVELFF. The rearrangement uses TRBV28 and TRBJ1-4, with TRBD1 as a possible D gene (6 bases). Germline CDR1 is MDHEN and CDR2 is SYDVKM. Trimming pared 2 bases from V and 12 bases from J, leaving 10 bases between. The CDR3 runs 12 residues. Together with reference TRBV28 and TRBJ1-4, the CDR3 gives the full variable domain: DVKVTQSSRYLVKRTGEKVFLECVQDMDHENMFWYRQDPGLGLRLIYFSYDVKMKEKGDIPEGYSVSREKKERFSLILESASTNQTSMYLCASSLKGVELFFGSGTQLSVL.

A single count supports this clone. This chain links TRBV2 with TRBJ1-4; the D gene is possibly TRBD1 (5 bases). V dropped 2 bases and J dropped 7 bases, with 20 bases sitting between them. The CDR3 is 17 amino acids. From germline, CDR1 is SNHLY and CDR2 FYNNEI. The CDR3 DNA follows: TGTGCCAGCAGTGAAAGAGACAGCTTTTCGTATCTTGAAAAACTGTTTTTT. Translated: CASSERDSFSYLEKLFF.

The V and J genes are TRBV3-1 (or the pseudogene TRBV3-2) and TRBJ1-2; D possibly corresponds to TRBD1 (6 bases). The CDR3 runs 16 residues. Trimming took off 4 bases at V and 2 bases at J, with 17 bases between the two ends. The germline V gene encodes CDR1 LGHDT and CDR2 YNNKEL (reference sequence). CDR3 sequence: CASSRSEQGENYGYTF. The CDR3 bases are TGTGCCAGCAGCCGATCAGAACAGGGCGAAAACTATGGCTACACCTTC.

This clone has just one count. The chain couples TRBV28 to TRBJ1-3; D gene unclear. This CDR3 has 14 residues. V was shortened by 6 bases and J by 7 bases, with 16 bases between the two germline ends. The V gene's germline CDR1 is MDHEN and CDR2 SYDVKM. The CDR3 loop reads CASSWAWLGNTIYF. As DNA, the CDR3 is TGTGCCAGCAGCTGGGCCTGGCTTGGGAACACCATATATTTT.

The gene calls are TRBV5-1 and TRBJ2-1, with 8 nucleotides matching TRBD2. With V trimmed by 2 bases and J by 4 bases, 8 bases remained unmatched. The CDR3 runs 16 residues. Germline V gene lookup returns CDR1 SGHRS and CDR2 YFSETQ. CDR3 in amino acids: CASSLNPSGGYNEQFF. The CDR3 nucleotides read TGCGCCAGCAGCTTAAACCCAAGCGGGGGTTACAATGAGCAGTTCTTC.